These 14 T cell receptor beta chains came from one sample sequenced in a study of cytomegalovirus exposure and HLA in healthy donors (TCRdb year 2017). The receptor library was made with the immunoSEQ multiplex PCR assay. For the multiplex PCR, a mixture combining 60 forward primers for TCR Vbeta segments and 13 reverse primers for TCR Jbeta segments was used. This immuneACCESS table, as held by TCRdb, lists in-frame sequences with V and J called but not all clones. Of the missing ones, under half trace to an unresolved V gene in checked studies; the others have no known cause. The sample table records over 85,000 clones; approximately 83% of these occur just once. The ten largest clones take up around 2% of the sample. Sample: PBMCs. The source of these receptors is a man in his forties or fifties in good health and CMV-seronegative.

The CDR3: CASSRTSGTHNEQFF. DNA for the CDR3: TGTGCCAGCAGCAGAACTAGCGGGACCCACAATGAGCAGTTCTTC. The rearrangement links TRBV7-2 to TRBJ2-1; 10 nucleotides agree with TRBD2. Germline V lookup: CDR1 SGHTA, CDR2 FQGNSA. The CDR3 covers 15 residues. The trim removed 5 bases at V and 5 bases at J, leaving 6 bases unmatched.

V usage is TRBV9 and J usage is TRBJ1-5, with D unresolved. The CDR3 is made up of 14 amino acids. Trimming left V 7 bases short and J 1 base short, with 12 bases between. The germline gives CDR1 SGDLS, CDR2 YYNGEE. Written as DNA, the CDR3 is TGTGCCAGCGCCCGGGGAGTGAGCAATCAGCCCCAGCATTTT. Its protein is CASARGVSNQPQHF.

V gene TRBV11-2 combines with J gene TRBJ2-7; D perhaps matches TRBD1 (5 bases). The germline V and J ends were trimmed by 5 bases and 3 bases, with 8 bases remaining between them. Germline assignment: CDR1 SGHAT and CDR2 FQNNGV. CDR3 size: 12 residues. In DNA, the CDR3 is TGTGCCAGCAGCCTACAGGTCTACGAGCAGTACTTC. This codes for CASSLQVYEQYF.

V gene TRBV7-3 combines with J gene TRBJ2-1, with a possible D match to TRBD1 (5 bases). CDR3 length equals 12 residues. In germline, CDR1 is SGHTA, CDR2 FQGTGA. V was trimmed by 4 bases and J by 5 bases, leaving 6 bases between them. In nucleotides, the CDR3 is TGTGCCAGCAGCTCACAGGACAATGAGCAGTTCTTC. Its translation: CASSSQDNEQFF.

This clone has just a few counts. The rearrangement uses TRBV16 and TRBJ1-1; D is perhaps TRBD1 (5 bases). The V end lost 4 bases, the J end lost 0 bases, and 15 bases lay between the germline ends. CDR1 and CDR2 from the germline V gene are KGHSY and FQNENV. This CDR3 is 16 amino acids long. The CDR3 DNA is TGTGCCAGCAGCCCCTCGGGACTCCGCATGAACACTGAAGCTTTCTTT. Translating gives CASSPSGLRMNTEAFF.

The gene calls are TRBV27 and TRBJ2-7, with D possibly being TRBD2 (5 bases). The V gene lost 3 bases and the J gene lost 9 bases, with 9 bases spanning the gap. The CDR3 is made up of 11 amino acids. The germline V gene has CDR1 MNHEY and CDR2 SMNVEV (reference sequence). The CDR3 sequence is CASSFPGGQYF. In DNA form, the CDR3 reads TGTGCCAGCAGTTTTCCCGGAGGGCAGTACTTC.

The chain carries TRBV30 and TRBJ1-2; TRBD1 is a possible D gene (5 bases). Trimming cost V 4 bases and J 3 bases, with 12 bases left between them. This CDR3 has 13 residues. Germline CDR1 reads GTSNPN; CDR2 reads SVGIG (reference sequence). DNA of the CDR3: TGTGCCTGGATGACAGAAAAAGACTATGGCTACACCTTC. Translated, it gives CAWMTEKDYGYTF. Filled out from reference TRBV30 and TRBJ1-2, the complete variable domain reads SQTIHQWPATLVQPVGSPLSLECTVEGTSNPNLYWYRQAAGRGLQLLFYSVGIGQISSEVPQNLSASRPQDRQFILSSKKLLLSDSGFYLCAWMTEKDYGYTFGSGTRLTVV.

The chain carries TRBV7-2 and TRBJ2-3; 10 bases are shared with TRBD2. The CDR3 sequence is 15 residues long. After removal of 3 bases from V and 3 bases from J, the junction contained 3 bases not matched to a gene. Germline lookup yields CDR1 SGHTA and CDR2 FQGNSA. CDR3 bases: TGTGCCAGCAGCTTTAAGCGGGGGGGAACAGATACGCAGTATTTT. It yields the protein CASSFKRGGTDTQYF.

The V and J genes are TRBV2 and TRBJ2-7, with 7 positions matching TRBD1. The CDR3 extends over 12 amino acids. Per the germline V gene, CDR1 is SNHLY and CDR2 is FYNNEI. The junction had 3 bases not matched to a gene; V was cut back by 9 bases and J by 1 base. The CDR3 region has the DNA TGTGCCAGTGGCAGGGGGTCCTACGAGCAGTACTTC. This translates into CASGRGSYEQYF.

The J gene is TRBJ2-7, the V gene TRBV7-3; weak D call: TRBD1 (6 bases). Per germline, CDR1 SGHTA and CDR2 FQGTGA. The length of the CDR3 is 20 residues. Trimming shortened V by 3 bases and J by 0 bases, and 27 bases separated the two germline ends. Written as DNA, the CDR3 is TGTGCCAGCAGCTTGCAGACAGGAAACATACCGGGACGGAGCTCCTACGAGCAGTACTTC. This translates into CASSLQTGNIPGRSSYEQYF.

V usage is TRBV15 and J usage is TRBJ1-2; 8 bases line up with TRBD1. CDR1 and CDR2 from the germline V gene are LNHNV and YYDKDF (reference sequence). V was clipped by 1 base and J by 6 bases; unmatched bases: 13. CDR3 size: 17 residues. The CDR3 here is CATSRGKGGTGYNGYTF. CDR3 bases: TGTGCCACCAGCAGAGGGAAGGGAGGGACAGGATATAATGGCTACACCTTC.

The gene calls are TRBV18 and TRBJ2-7; D may be TRBD1 (5 bases). V was shortened by 3 bases and J by 5 bases, with 14 bases between the two germline ends. CDR3 size: 14 residues. Looked up from germline, CDR1 is KGHSH and CDR2 is LQKENI. CDR3 region: CASSPSGRVDEQYF. CDR3 bases: TGTGCCAGCTCACCTTCTGGCAGGGTCGACGAGCAGTACTTC.

V gene TRBV6-1 combines with J gene TRBJ2-1; 8 nucleotides align to TRBD1. The V and J ends lost 8 bases and 9 bases, in that order; junction bases with no gene match: 12. The CDR3 has 14 amino acids. Germline V gene lookup returns CDR1 MNHNS and CDR2 SASEGT. The CDR3 DNA is TGTGCCAGCGGAGAGGCAGGGGGCGATTTTGAGCAGTTCTTC. Translated: CASGEAGGDFEQFF.

J is TRBJ1-2 and V is TRBV6-5; a weak D match, TRBD1 (6 bases). This CDR3 has 13 residues. Trimming cost V 7 bases and J 7 bases, with 16 bases left between them. From germline, CDR1 is MNHEY and CDR2 SVGAGI. The CDR3 spells CASIQGPAAGYTF. DNA for the CDR3: TGTGCCAGCATTCAGGGGCCCGCGGCTGGCTACACCTTC.